Below, 14 T cell receptor beta chains from the same sample are listed, as sequenced in a study of T cell responses to AZD1222 COVID-19 vaccine. Measured with immunoSEQ multiplex PCR; TCRdb has only the in-frame clones, and not every one. The sample yields some 120,000 clones, about 88% seen once. The sequencing here drew on peripheral blood, taken on day 0 of AZD1222 vaccination. These TCRs come from an adult in good health.

The V gene is TRBV19, the J gene TRBJ2-5; D gene unclear. Germline assignment: CDR1 LNHDA and CDR2 SQIVND (reference sequence). V lost 2 bases and J lost 5, with 9 bases in between. CDR3 length: 13 residues. CDR3 nucleotides: TGTGCCAGTAGTATAAGGGCCCGGGAGACCCAGTACTTC. The encoded protein is CASSIRARETQYF.

The gene calls are TRBV19 and TRBJ2-7; D tentatively reads TRBD1 or TRBD2 (5 bases each). Per germline, CDR1 LNHDA and CDR2 SQIVND (reference sequence). Trimming stripped 3 bases from V and 2 bases from J, with 8 bases between. The CDR3 contains 13 residues. The CDR3 bases are TGTGCCAGTAGTATCGGGGCCACCTACGAGCAGTACTTC. Protein product: CASSIGATYEQYF.

The chain uses TRBV28 and TRBJ2-7; TRBD1 is a possible D gene (7 bases). The CDR3 spans 17 residues. V lost 5 bases and J lost 5, with 25 bases in between. Germline V gives CDR1 MDHEN, CDR2 SYDVKM. CDR3 sequence reads: CASSPARRTGRGHEQYF. The CDR3 DNA reads TGTGCCAGCAGTCCGGCGAGAAGGACAGGCCGGGGGCACGAGCAGTACTTC.

The chain combines TRBV3-1 (or the pseudogene TRBV3-2) with TRBJ1-6; weak D call: TRBD1 (5 bases). This CDR3 is built from 14 residues. Germline lookup yields CDR1 LGHDT and CDR2 YNNKEL (reference sequence). The germline V and J ends were trimmed by 4 bases and 8 bases, with 12 bases remaining between them. The CDR3 DNA reads TGTGCCAGCAGCCCGGGGGGGGTTGATTCACCCCTCCACTTT. It encodes CASSPGGVDSPLHF.

The chain carries TRBV7-2 and TRBJ1-1, with a weak D call TRBD1 (5 bases). The V gene lost 3 bases and the J gene lost 1 base, with 12 bases spanning the gap. The CDR3 extends over 15 amino acids. Germline CDR1 and CDR2: SGHTA and FQGNSA. For the CDR3, the DNA is TGTGCCAGCAGCTTTTACCTGGGGGGGAACACTGAAGCTTTCTTT. Translated: CASSFYLGGNTEAFF. The variable domain in full, completed from reference TRBV7-2 and TRBJ1-1, reads GAGVSQSPSNKVTEKGKDVELRCDPISGHTALYWYRQSLGQGLEFLIYFQGNSAPDKSGLPSDRFSAERTGGSVSTLTIQRTQQEDSAVYLCASSFYLGGNTEAFFGQGTRLTVV.

This clone has more than one count but fewer than ten. J is TRBJ2-5 and V is TRBV5-1; 10 positions match TRBD1. Looked up from germline, CDR1 is SGHRS and CDR2 is YFSETQ. Trimming at V came to 0 bases and at J to 4 bases, leaving 6 bases not matched to a gene. This CDR3 contains 16 residues. Here the CDR3 reads CASSLEPGTGVETQYF. The CDR3 DNA reads TGCGCCAGCAGCTTGGAACCCGGGACAGGGGTAGAGACCCAGTACTTC.

This chain joins TRBV7-9 and TRBJ1-1, with a possible D match to TRBD1 (6 bases). There are 14 residues in the CDR3. Trimming removed 5 bases from V and 2 bases from J, with 12 bases in between. Per germline, CDR1 SEHNR and CDR2 FQNEAQ (reference sequence). In DNA form, the CDR3 reads TGTGCCAGCAGCGGATTGACAGGAAACACTGAAGCTTTCTTT. Translated, it gives CASSGLTGNTEAFF.

The V gene is TRBV7-8, the J gene TRBJ2-6; 8 bases fit TRBD1. The CDR3 totals 18 residues. V shed 5 bases, J shed 2 bases, and the junction held 11 bases outside the gene matches. Germline V gene data show CDR1 as SGHVS and CDR2 as FQNEAQ. CDR3 sequence reads: CASSPRDRSPTGANVLTF. CDR3 bases: TGTGCCAGCAGCCCCCGGGACAGGAGCCCCACTGGGGCCAACGTCCTGACTTTC.

This chain links TRBV9 with TRBJ2-3; TRBD1 agrees at 7 bases. The CDR3 length is 14 residues. V was clipped by 3 bases and J by 2 bases; unmatched bases: 3. Per the germline V gene, CDR1 is SGDLS and CDR2 is YYNGEE. CDR3 in DNA: TGTGCCAGCAGCGGGGACAGCCACACAGATACGCAGTATTTT. The encoded protein is CASSGDSHTDTQYF.

In this sample, this clone turned up once. The chain couples TRBV29-1 to TRBJ1-5; tentative D call: TRBD1 (5 bases). From germline, CDR1 is SQVTM and CDR2 ANQGSEA. The V gene lost 5 bases and the J gene lost 7 bases, with 15 bases spanning the gap. This CDR3 spans 13 amino acids. CDR3 nucleotides: TGCAGCGTTCAAACGGGGGGAGACCAGCCCCAGCATTTT. It yields the protein CSVQTGGDQPQHF.

This clone has only a few counts. The J gene is TRBJ2-7, the V gene TRBV13, with D unclear. The CDR3 has 14 residues. Trimming removed 1 base at V and 4 bases at J, with 11 bases between. CDR1 and CDR2 from the germline V gene are PRHDT and FYEKMQ (reference sequence). CDR3 sequence: CASSLVTNPYEQYF. CDR3 DNA: TGTGCCAGCAGCTTAGTGACAAATCCATACGAGCAGTACTTC.

This clone was counted only a few times. The gene calls are TRBV6-6 and TRBJ1-6, with TRBD1 as a possible D gene (5 bases). CDR1 MNHNY and CDR2 SVGAGI come from the germline V gene (reference sequence). Deletions cut 6 bases from V and 10 bases from J, with 34 bases between. The CDR3 has 20 amino acids. For the CDR3, the DNA is TGTGCCAGCAGCCCCCTACTCGTTTGGCTTGGGGGGGGAAGCGGCTCACCCCTCCACTTT. It translates to CASSPLLVWLGGGSGSPLHF.

The V gene is TRBV19, the J gene TRBJ1-5, with D hard to call. The V and J ends lost 4 bases and 9 bases respectively, with 16 bases between them. CDR1 LNHDA and CDR2 SQIVND come from the germline V gene (reference sequence). The length of the CDR3 is 14 residues. CDR3 in DNA: TGTGCCAGTAGTACTGGGTCTTTACTCAGGCCCCAGCATTTT. It specifies CASSTGSLLRPQHF.

The chain uses TRBV6-5 and TRBJ1-2; maybe TRBD1 (5 bases). The CDR3 is made up of 15 amino acids. V shed 0 bases and J shed 1 base, with 9 bases lying between them. The V gene's germline CDR1 is MNHEY and CDR2 SVGAGI. CDR3 in amino acids: CASSYSGGDNYGYTF. The CDR3 DNA follows: TGTGCCAGCAGTTACTCTGGGGGAGATAACTATGGCTACACCTTC.